These 32 T cell receptor beta chains came from one sample sequenced in a study of post-analysis software for immune sequencing data. Broader study findings: Patients had higher frequencies than controls of roughly five TRBV segments, including TRBV5-6, TRBV5-1 and TRBV20-1.

Included in the TCR beta cDNA libraries were unique molecular identifiers. From the PCR reads, TCRdb called clonotypes with MiXCR, one entry per CDR3 protein. Here the sample spans about 460,000 distinct CDR3 sequences, approximately 45% being singletons. The antigens for these receptors are not known. Sequencing was done on a sample of blood. These receptor sequences come from a girl aged 10 to 17 with multiple sclerosis.

V usage is TRBV28 and J usage is TRBJ2-2; a weak D match, TRBD1 (6 bases). This CDR3 is built from 18 residues. CDR1 MDHEN and CDR2 SYDVKM come from the germline V gene. V was pared by 3 bases and J by 1 base, with 18 bases between. The CDR3 region has the DNA TGTGCCAGCAGTTTCCCTTCCCGACAGGCCCAGAACACCGGGGAGCTGTTTTTT. As protein: CASSFPSRQAQNTGELFF. Supplemented by reference TRBV28 and TRBJ2-2, the full variable domain reads DVKVTQSSRYLVKRTGEKVFLECVQDMDHENMFWYRQDPGLGLRLIYFSYDVKMKEKGDIPEGYSVSREKKERFSLILESASTNQTSMYLCASSFPSRQAQNTGELFFGEGSRLTVL.

Comment on this clonotype: A clone one base away is much larger, so this may be a read error. The J gene is TRBJ2-1, the V gene TRBV12-3 or TRBV12-4; D is uncertain. V was clipped by 3 bases and J by 10 bases, with 10 bases between them. This CDR3 comprises 12 residues. In nucleotides, the CDR3 is TGTGCCAGCAGTTTGGGTCCTTACGAGCAGTTCTTC. Protein product: CASSLGPYEQFF.

A few counts support this clonotype. The chain uses TRBV11-1 and TRBJ2-5; D might be TRBD2 (6 bases). The CDR3 has 15 amino acids. CDR1 and CDR2 from the germline V gene are SGHAT and FQDESV (reference sequence). Trimming took 5 bases from V and 3 from J, leaving 16 bases between them. CDR3 DNA: TGTGCCAGCAGCAGGCGGGGCGGCACCGAAGAGACCCAGTACTTC. Translated: CASSRRGGTEETQYF. Full variable domain (missing parts from reference TRBV11-1 and TRBJ2-5): EAEVAQSPRYKITEKSQAVAFWCDPISGHATLYWYRQILGQGPELLVQFQDESVVDDSQLPKDRFSAERLKGVDSTLKIQPAELGDSAMYLCASSRRGGTEETQYFGPGTRLLVL.

The sample holds a few counts of this clonotype. V and J are TRBV20-1 and TRBJ1-5, with D uncertain. The germline V and J ends were trimmed by 6 bases and 0 bases, with 15 bases remaining between them. The CDR3 contains 15 residues. CDR1 is DFQATT and CDR2 is SNEGSKA in the germline V gene (reference sequence). CDR3 in DNA: TGCAGTGCCTGGACCGCGGCTCGTAGCAATCAGCCCCAGCATTTT. Its protein is CSAWTAARSNQPQHF.

This chain uses TRBV12-3 or TRBV12-4 with TRBJ2-2; the match to TRBD1 covers 7 bases. This CDR3 spans 16 amino acids. With V trimmed by 7 bases and J by 7 bases, 15 bases remained unmatched. This CDR3 reads CASNPGDRASDGELFF. The CDR3 DNA reads TGTGCCAGCAACCCAGGTGACAGGGCGTCGGACGGGGAGCTGTTTTTT.

The rearrangement links TRBV29-1 to TRBJ1-2, with D possibly TRBD1 on 6 matching bases. The CDR3 covers 14 residues. Germline V lookup: CDR1 SQVTM, CDR2 ANQGSEA. V was cut by 4 bases and J by 0 bases, with 12 bases left in between. CDR3 residues: CSVADSKSNYGYTF. CDR3 coding DNA: TGCAGCGTTGCGGACAGTAAGTCTAACTATGGCTACACCTTC.

The rearrangement links TRBV4-2 to TRBJ2-1, with 9 bases lining up with TRBD2. With 2 bases clipped from V and 7 bases from J, the junction kept 6 bases outside the gene matches. This CDR3 is 15 amino acids long. The V gene's germline CDR1 is LGHNA and CDR2 YNFKEQ. CDR3 loop: CASSQPGAGGNEQFF. DNA for the CDR3: TGTGCCAGCAGCCAACCCGGTGCGGGGGGGAATGAGCAGTTCTTC.

This clonotype was detected once. The rearrangement uses TRBV14 and TRBJ1-2, with 8 nucleotides matching TRBD1. Trimming took 0 bases from V and 5 from J; bases not matched to a gene: 11. CDR1 is SGHDN and CDR2 is FVKESK in the germline V gene. The CDR3 extends over 17 amino acids. As DNA, the CDR3 is TGTGCCAGCAGCCAAGATACCAGGGGGCGATCTATTTATGGCTACACCTTC. Protein sequence: CASSQDTRGRSIYGYTF.

This clonotype appeared a few times. The rearrangement links TRBV29-1 to TRBJ1-2; a weak D match, TRBD1 (6 bases). Trimming pared 6 bases from V and 6 bases from J, leaving 8 bases between. The CDR3 has 10 residues. Germline V CDR1 and CDR2: SQVTM, ANQGSEA. CDR3 sequence: CSVRTDGYTF. The CDR3 nucleotides read TGCAGCGTGCGGACAGATGGCTACACCTTC.

This clonotype was detected only a few times. The J gene is TRBJ2-7, the V gene TRBV6-1; D not certain. This CDR3 is built from 13 residues. CDR1 is MNHNS, CDR2 SASEGT, per germline. DNA of the CDR3: TGTGCAACCAGGCACGGCAGCTCCTACGAGCAGTACTTC. Its protein product is CATRHGSSYEQYF.

This clonotype has only a few counts. The rearrangement joins TRBV28 to TRBJ2-7; a weak D match, TRBD2 (5 bases). Germline loops: CDR1 MDHEN, CDR2 SYDVKM. V was shortened by 3 bases and J by 0 bases, with 12 bases between the two germline ends. The CDR3 has 15 amino acids. Here the CDR3 reads CASSFGGPSSYEQYF. The CDR3 coding sequence is TGTGCCAGCAGTTTTGGAGGCCCTAGCTCCTACGAGCAGTACTTC.

This clonotype is a singleton in its sample. The chain is built from TRBV20-1 and TRBJ2-1; 12 nucleotides match TRBD2. The length of the CDR3 is 13 residues. Germline V lookup: CDR1 DFQATT, CDR2 SNEGSKA (reference sequence). V shed 3 bases and J 7 bases; nucleotides not matched to a gene: 1. This chain's CDR3 is CSASLAGGNEQFF. DNA of the CDR3: TGCAGTGCTAGTCTAGCGGGAGGGAATGAGCAGTTCTTC.

This clonotype was picked up one time. V gene TRBV12-3 or TRBV12-4 combines with J gene TRBJ2-5; a weak D match, TRBD2 (5 bases). The CDR3 consists of 12 residues. Trimming removed 1 base from V and 9 bases from J, with 9 bases in between. In nucleotides, the CDR3 is TGTGCCAGCAGTTTAGGGAGGCACTCCCAGTACTTC. Protein sequence: CASSLGRHSQYF.

The gene calls are TRBV2 and TRBJ2-1; D might be TRBD1 (5 bases). V gave up 1 base and J gave up 2 bases, with 9 bases separating them. Germline V lookup: CDR1 SNHLY, CDR2 FYNNEI. This CDR3 has 15 amino acids. CDR3 nucleotides: TGTGCCAGCAGTGAAGTCAAGGGGCCCTACAATGAGCAGTTCTTC. Amino acid sequence: CASSEVKGPYNEQFF.

The chain couples TRBV5-1 to TRBJ2-1, with D perhaps matching TRBD1 (7 bases). This CDR3 has 15 residues. CDR1 is SGHRS, CDR2 YFSETQ, per germline. V was cut by 3 bases and J by 5 bases, with 15 bases left in between. CDR3 sequence: CASSSVRGDHNEQFF. The DNA for the CDR3 is TGCGCCAGCAGCTCCGTCAGGGGGGACCACAATGAGCAGTTCTTC.

The chain carries TRBV29-1 and TRBJ1-4; 7 nucleotides agree with TRBD1. Germline V CDR1 and CDR2: SQVTM, ANQGSEA. The CDR3 has 15 amino acids. V trimming: 8 bases; J trimming: 5 bases; junction bases outside the gene matches: 14. The CDR3 DNA follows: TGCAGCTCCCAATTGGCCGGGACAGAAAATGAAAAACTGTTTTTT. It translates to CSSQLAGTENEKLFF.

V and J are TRBV27 and TRBJ2-4, with D perhaps matching TRBD1 (5 bases). The CDR3 is made up of 14 amino acids. The germline gives CDR1 MNHEY, CDR2 SMNVEV (reference sequence). V was trimmed by 3 bases and J by 2 bases, leaving 8 bases between them. The CDR3 DNA sequence: TGTGCCAGCAGTTTCAGGGAATCCAAAAACATTCAGTACTTC. Translating gives CASSFRESKNIQYF.

This clonotype has only a few counts. The chain recombines TRBV29-1 with TRBJ2-3; maybe TRBD1 (6 bases). V was cut by 0 bases and J by 0 bases, with 13 bases left in between. The CDR3 is 16 residues long. The germline gives CDR1 SQVTM, CDR2 ANQGSEA. The CDR3 protein is CSVEDPLDRSTDTQYF. CDR3 sequence (DNA): TGCAGCGTTGAAGATCCCCTTGACAGGAGCACAGATACGCAGTATTTT.

This clonotype was observed a handful of times. The chain links TRBV28 to TRBJ1-1; TRBD1 is a possible D gene (6 bases). The CDR3 consists of 13 residues. Trimming left V 7 bases short and J 4 bases short, with 13 bases between. In germline, CDR1 is MDHEN, CDR2 SYDVKM. CDR3 sequence reads: CASTTGLATEAFF. CDR3 nucleotide sequence: TGTGCCAGCACCACAGGGCTCGCCACTGAAGCTTTCTTT.

This clonotype was seen a handful of times. CDR3 DNA sequence: TGTGCCAGCAGTTTCCTGGGACTAGCCTGGGAGCAGTTCTTC. Its protein is CASSFLGLAWEQFF. This chain links TRBV7-9 with TRBJ2-1, with 9 bases lining up with TRBD2. Germline trimming cut 6 bases from V and 10 bases from J; bases unmatched to any gene: 10. CDR1 and CDR2 (germline): SEHNR, FQNEAQ (reference sequence). CDR3 size: 14 residues.

This clonotype was observed many times. The CDR3 loop reads CASSVVRGGIVLPLGDPSYEQYF. Here the CDR3 DNA reads TGTGCCAGCAGCGTAGTACGAGGGGGGATAGTTCTACCGCTTGGGGACCCATCCTACGAGCAGTACTTC. J is TRBJ2-7 and V is TRBV9, with D perhaps being TRBD1 or TRBD2 (6 bases each). V lost 0 bases and J 1 base, leaving 35 bases between the germline ends. Germline V gene lookup returns CDR1 SGDLS and CDR2 YYNGEE. The CDR3 contains 23 residues.

This chain connects TRBV13 to TRBJ2-5; 12 positions agree with TRBD1. Germline-derived CDR1 and CDR2 are PRHDT and FYEKMQ (reference sequence). The CDR3 sequence is 17 residues long. The V segment lost 5 bases and the J segment 4 bases; nucleotides outside the gene matches: 11. For the CDR3, the DNA is TGTGCCAGCAGCGCCTTCGCCGGGACAGGGGGCCGAGAGACCCAGTACTTC. Protein sequence: CASSAFAGTGGRETQYF.

For the CDR3, the DNA is TGTGCCAGCAGTGAAGTCCCGCTAGCGGGAGGGACCTACGAGCAGTACTTC. It is translated as CASSEVPLAGGTYEQYF. The gene calls are TRBV6-1 and TRBJ2-7; 12 bases align to TRBD2. Trimming cost V 1 base and J 2 bases; bases outside gene matches: 6. There are 17 residues in the CDR3. Per the germline V gene, CDR1 is MNHNS and CDR2 is SASEGT.

This clonotype turned up a few times. This chain connects TRBV27 to TRBJ2-1; TRBD2 matches at 9 bases. The germline CDR1 and CDR2 sequences are MNHEY and SMNVEV (reference sequence). CDR3 length: 15 amino acids. Trimming cost V 2 bases and J 8 bases; bases outside gene matches: 7. CDR3 nucleotides: TGTGCCAGCAGTTTAGGGCGGGAGGGCGGAGATGAGCAGTTCTTC. Its protein is CASSLGREGGDEQFF.

The chain recombines TRBV28 with TRBJ2-3; 9 nucleotides align to TRBD1. The CDR3 spans 15 residues. The trim removed 6 bases at V and 9 bases at J, leaving 13 bases unmatched. Per the germline V gene, CDR1 is MDHEN and CDR2 is SYDVKM. Here the CDR3 DNA reads TGTGCCAGCAGGACCGGGACAGGGATTCCGGACACGCAGTATTTT. Its translation is CASRTGTGIPDTQYF.

V and J are TRBV29-1 and TRBJ2-3, with 9 bases fitting TRBD1. Germline loops: CDR1 SQVTM, CDR2 ANQGSEA. The CDR3 is 16 residues long. Trimming removed 7 bases from V and 6 bases from J; junction bases left unmatched: 17. The CDR3 DNA reads as TGCAGCGAGTTTCCGGACAGGGGATTTAGGAGGGATACGCAGTATTTT. This encodes CSEFPDRGFRRDTQYF.

The chain links TRBV20-1 to TRBJ2-7; 7 nucleotides line up with TRBD2. This CDR3 contains 15 residues. Trimming at V came to 6 bases and at J to 2 bases, leaving 13 bases not matched to a gene. Looked up from germline, CDR1 is DFQATT and CDR2 is SNEGSKA (reference sequence). The CDR3 region is CSAESLAELPYEQYF. The CDR3 coding sequence is TGCAGTGCCGAATCCCTAGCGGAGTTACCCTACGAGCAGTACTTC.

The CDR3 loop reads CASSPPGQHPSYEQYF. The CDR3, as DNA: TGTGCCAGCAGCCCCCCGGGACAGCATCCCTCCTACGAGCAGTACTTC. The V and J genes are TRBV2 and TRBJ2-7; 7 bases align to TRBD1. The trim removed 6 bases at V and 0 bases at J, leaving 11 bases unmatched. Germline V CDR1 and CDR2: SNHLY, FYNNEI. This CDR3 comprises 16 residues.

This clonotype turned up a few times. The chain links TRBV12-3 or TRBV12-4 to TRBJ2-5, with D possibly being TRBD2 (6 bases). V was pared by 6 bases and J by 11 bases, with 19 bases between. CDR3 size: 13 residues. The CDR3 protein is CASSPRTGVWQYF. CDR3 DNA sequence: TGTGCCAGCAGCCCCAGGACGGGGGTATGGCAGTACTTC.

The gene calls are TRBV13 and TRBJ2-7; 7 nucleotides align to TRBD1. The CDR3 spans 17 residues. Germline V lookup: CDR1 PRHDT, CDR2 FYEKMQ (reference sequence). After removal of 4 bases from V and 4 bases from J, the junction contained 16 bases not matched to a gene. CDR3 nucleotide sequence: TGTGCCAGCAGCTCATCCGGGACAGCGAAGAACAGATACGAGCAGTACTTC. It is translated as CASSSSGTAKNRYEQYF.

The V call is TRBV20-1, the J call TRBJ1-2; 8 bases map to TRBD1. After removal of 6 bases from V and 4 bases from J, the junction contained 7 bases not matched to a gene. The CDR3 extends over 13 amino acids. From germline, CDR1 is DFQATT and CDR2 SNEGSKA (reference sequence). The CDR3 reads CSATTGEGYGYTF. In nucleotides, the CDR3 is TGCAGTGCCACGACAGGGGAGGGCTATGGCTACACCTTC.

The gene calls are TRBV4-1 and TRBJ1-5; D remains ambiguous. This CDR3 has 17 residues. CDR1 and CDR2 from the germline V gene are MGHRA and YSYEKL. The ends were cut back, 2 bases at V and 0 bases at J, with 14 bases in the middle. The CDR3 DNA is TGCGCCAGCAGCCAATCCTGGTTGGGGAATAGCAATCAGCCCCAGCATTTT. Translation: CASSQSWLGNSNQPQHF.